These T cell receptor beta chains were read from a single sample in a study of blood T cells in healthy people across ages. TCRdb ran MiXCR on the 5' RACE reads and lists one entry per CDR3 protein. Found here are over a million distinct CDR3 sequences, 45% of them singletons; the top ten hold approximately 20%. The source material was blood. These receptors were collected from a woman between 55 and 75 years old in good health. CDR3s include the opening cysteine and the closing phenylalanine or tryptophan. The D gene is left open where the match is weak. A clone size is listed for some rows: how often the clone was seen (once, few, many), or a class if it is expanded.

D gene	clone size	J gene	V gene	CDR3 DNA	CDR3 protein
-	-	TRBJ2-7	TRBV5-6	TGTGCCAGCAGATCCCTGTCCACCTACGAGCAGTACTTC	CASRSLSTYEQYF
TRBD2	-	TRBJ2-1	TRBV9	TGTGCCAGCAGCGTAGAGGCGGGAGTGTCCTACAATGAGCAGTTCTTC	CASSVEAGVSYNEQFF
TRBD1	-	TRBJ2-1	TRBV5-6	TGTGCCAGCAGCCTTGGGACAGGGGCCGACAATGAGCAGTTCTTC	CASSLGTGADNEQFF
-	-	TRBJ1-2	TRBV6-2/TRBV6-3	TGTGCCAGCAGTTACGGGGGGCGCGAATCGGGCTACACCTTC	CASSYGGRESGYTF
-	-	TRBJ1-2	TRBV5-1	TGCGCCAGCAGACGTAGTTCGGTGGTGGACTATGGCTACACCTTC	CASRRSSVVDYGYTF
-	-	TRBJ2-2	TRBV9	TGTGCCAGCAGCCTAGGGGTGCTCGAGGCCGGGGAGCTGTTTTTT	CASSLGVLEAGELFF
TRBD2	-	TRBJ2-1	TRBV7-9	TGTGCCAGCAGTCAGACTAGCGGAGGAATTGAGCAGTTCTTC	CASSQTSGGIEQFF
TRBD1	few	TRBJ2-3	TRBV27	TGTGCCAGCAGCGACAGGGGGGAGAGCACAGATACGCAGTATTTT	CASSDRGESTDTQYF
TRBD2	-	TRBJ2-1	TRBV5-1	TGCGCCAGCAGCTTGGGACTAGCGTGGAGCTCCTACAATGAGCAGTTCTTC	CASSLGLAWSSYNEQFF
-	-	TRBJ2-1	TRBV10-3	TGTGCCATCAGTGAGTCTGGGGCGGAGCAGTTCTTC	CAISESGAEQFF
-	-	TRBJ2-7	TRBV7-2	TGTGCCAGCAGCTCTGGACTCCCGGGGGACGAGCAGTACTTC	CASSSGLPGDEQYF
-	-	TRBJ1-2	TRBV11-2	TGTGCCAGCACCGTATCACCGGGACGGGCCCTCTATGGCTACACCTTC	CASTVSPGRALYGYTF
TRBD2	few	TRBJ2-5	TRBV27	TGTGCCAGCAGTCGGGGGACAGCAATTGGGACTAGCGAGACCCAGTACTTC	CASSRGTAIGTSETQYF
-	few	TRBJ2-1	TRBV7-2	TGTGCCAGCAGCTTAGGCTGGGGGCACAATGAGCAGTTCTTC	CASSLGWGHNEQFF
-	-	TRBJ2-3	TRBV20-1	TGCAGTGCTAGAGATCCTTGGACAGCAAGAAACACAGATACGCAGTATTTT	CSARDPWTARNTDTQYF
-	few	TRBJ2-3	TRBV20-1	TGCAGTGCTAGCCAAACAGGGACCATTCCTAGCACAGATACGCAGTATTTT	CSASQTGTIPSTDTQYF
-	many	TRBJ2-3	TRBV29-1	TGCAGCGTAGAGGGGGTTAGTACAGGGACGACCACAGATACGCAGTATTTT	CSVEGVSTGTTTDTQYF
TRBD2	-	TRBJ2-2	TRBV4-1	TGCGCCAGCAGCCACGGGACTAGCGGGACAGGGAGGGGGGAGCTGTTTTTT	CASSHGTSGTGRGELFF
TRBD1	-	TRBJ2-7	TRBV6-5	TGTGCCAGCAGCCATGCGACAGGGGGCTCCTACGAGCAGTACTTC	CASSHATGGSYEQYF
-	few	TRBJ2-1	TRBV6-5	TGTGCCAGCAGTTACTCAACCGGGAGACTCGATGAGCAGTTCTTC	CASSYSTGRLDEQFF
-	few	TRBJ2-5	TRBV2	TGTGCCAGCAGTGAACGCTGGATTCAAGAGACCCAGTACTTC	CASSERWIQETQYF
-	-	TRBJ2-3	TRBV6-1	TGTGCCAGCAGTCGATCAGGAAGCGGGCTTCGGCCCCCCACAGATACGCAGTATTTT	CASSRSGSGLRPPTDTQYF